This T cell receptor (beta chain) derives from a study of cytomegalovirus exposure and HLA in healthy donors (TCRdb year 2017). With respect to the entire study: In an earlier analysis of some 550 of the donors, 276 Gb of sequence data and 120 million or so unique TCR beta sequences from 180 million or so T cells were reported. Class I and class II HLA loci were covered by the typing at four-digit resolution. The later analysis used no new phenotypic data to find candidate immune exposures, relying instead on TCR beta sequences and their occurrence across donors. Along with the 666-subject first cohort, a separate validation cohort of over a hundred different subjects was used. In an earlier analysis of over 550 of the donors, high-throughput TCR beta sequencing was used to judge whether each TCR beta V gene segment behaved as functional or pseudogenic. The study used immunosequencing to profile the T cell repertoires of several hundred subjects and linked those repertoires to cytomegalovirus serostatus. The number of typed donors differed by locus: about 629-630 for A, B, C, DRB1 and DQB1; approximately 540 for DQA1; fewer than 610 for DPA1; and around 490 for DPB1. All discovery cohort repertoires had been generated using a single sequencing platform. A later analysis re-examined previously published TCR beta repertoires from 600 to 700 donors and added high-resolution HLA genotyping to investigate patterns of TCR occurrence. The study aimed to test whether cataloging public T cell receptors could reveal signatures of past pathogen exposure. Several DR-DQ haplotypes were treated as single units for association and clustering because of strong linkage in the cohort. An early release that covered around 590 HLA-typed donors contained approximately 320 gigabases of sequencing data and tens of millions of unique TCR sequences. Donor age, sex, ethnicity and CMV serostatus were compiled alongside the repertoire data. The genetic ancestry cluster associated with self-reported Caucasian donors included 81% of the approximately 400 genotyped donors. The study combined high-throughput TCR immunosequencing, statistical association of individual TCRs with disease status, and machine learning to predict cytomegalovirus infection status. In a later genetic analysis, genome-wide SNP genotypes for about 65% of the 666 donors were used, and that subset was treated as a discovery cohort. On average, roughly 240,000 unique TCR beta nucleotide sequences were sequenced per donor among 350 to 400 genotyped donors of the cohort, with around 19% of those sequences being non-productive.

The library was prepared using the immunoSEQ multiplex PCR assay. The multiplex PCR relied on a mix of 60 forward primers for TCR Vbeta segments and 13 reverse primers for TCR Jbeta segments. A multiplex PCR assay on genomic DNA amplified the CDR3 region of rearranged TCR beta genes. On the Illumina HiSeq System, the amplified TCR beta libraries were sequenced as 87-base-pair reads. The original pipeline was this. A later analysis tallied tens of millions of unique TCR beta chains across the 666 repertoires, and around 10 million of those chains were shared by two or more donors. Raw reads were error-corrected and collapsed into unique sequences by a nearest-neighbor algorithm in which closely related sequences were merged to remove PCR and sequencing errors. CDR3 sequences were aligned to IMGT reference sequences to assign V, D and J gene segments. For a sequence to be retained, at least a six-nucleotide match to both a V gene segment and a J gene segment was required. Rearrangements were classified as productive when the CDR3 lacked stop codons and remained in frame with V and J, and all other rearrangements were classified as non-productive. Following IMGT convention, CDR3 was defined as the stretch from the second conserved V-encoded cysteine up to the conserved J-encoded phenylalanine. Sequences without an unambiguous match to a single V gene segment were excluded from the earlier analysis of about 640 of the donors. In an earlier analysis of several hundred of the donors, V segments were called functional above 56.7% productive rearrangements and were called segregating when the between-donor standard deviation exceeded 5%. To diagnose cytomegalovirus status from the catalog of TCR beta chain sequences, a statistical classification framework was built. In a later analysis, V and J genes were assigned by comparing TCR nucleotide sequences against IMGT/GENE-DB human TR gene sequences. Using the TCRdist pipeline, a later analysis assigned CDR3 sequences along with most-parsimonious VDJ recombination scenarios. In a later analysis, each TCR beta chain was defined by its CDR3 amino acid sequence together with its V-gene family, and reads lacking a unique V-gene family were excluded. To address suspected cross-contamination and a sequencing artifact, a later analysis removed several hundred highly shared, low-generation-probability nucleotide sequences. For each public chain, a later analysis derived a clonal expansion index from normalized ranks of inferred template counts within each repertoire. A later analysis computed generation probabilities with a VDJ recombination model fitted to out-of-frame rearrangements, and checked the results against IGoR. In a later analysis, TCR-TCR, TCR-HLA and TCR-CMV co-occurrence was scored with hypergeometric tests, and a repertoire-size bias correction was applied to TCR pairs. To estimate false discovery rates, a later analysis permuted the HLA or CMV assignments 20 times. In a later analysis, co-occurring TCRs were grouped using DBSCAN, with TCRdist sequence similarity added in when clustering inside HLA-allele-positive subsets. Co-occurrence clustering excluded repertoires with fewer than 30,000 or more than 120,000 public chains, plus five with anomalous nucleotide sharing. TCRdb obtained this table from immuneACCESS and retained in-frame rearrangements with V and J assigned. These tables miss some clones; where compared with another copy, unresolved V genes account for less than half of the shortfall, and the remainder is unexplained. V and J calls and clone size are copied from that table; D and trimming were computed from the DNA. The sample data list roughly 140,000 clones, and around 10% of these were observed just once. The ten biggest clones cover 1.5% to 2% of the sample.

The cohort was made up of 650 to 700 healthy bone marrow donors. At the time of sampling, all cohort members were nominally healthy, though unrecorded immune exposures were likely present. The donor tested CMV seronegative, placing the donor among the 352 seronegative members of the cohort. A peripheral blood sample was collected from each donor, and TCR beta sequencing was performed on peripheral blood mononuclear cells. Genomic DNA was extracted from the blood cell samples with the Qiagen DNeasy Blood Extraction Kit. General conclusions and limits of the study: In a later analysis, around 15,000 TCR beta sequences were associated with specific HLA alleles at a false discovery rate of 0.05. According to a later analysis, parvovirus B19, influenza, CMV and Epstein-Barr virus appeared linked to several top co-occurrence clusters. A group of highly shared sequence variants was considered likely to be a technical artifact of the sequencing pipeline. According to the authors, the approach could potentially be generalized to other disease states and immunological phenotypes. The cohort was sequenced for TCR beta chains only, and without alpha or paired-chain data the features that could be detected were limited. According to a later genetic analysis, donors in an Asian-associated ancestry cluster had fewer N-insertions in productive TCRs than the approximately 690-donor mean. A later genetic analysis associated a missense DCLRE1C variant with V-gene and J-gene trimming of TCR beta chains, and an independent cohort replicated the association. The presence/absence analyses assumed that sequencing depth was roughly uniform across donors, and that assumption may not be true. Across donors, most TCR sequences were observed very rarely, whereas some public TCRs were present in many individuals. In a later analysis, HLA-associated TCR beta chains were found to be more clonally expanded and to have lower generation probabilities than equally common non-associated chains. A total of 164 TCR beta chains were listed by the study as associated with cytomegalovirus. CMV serostatus was the only immune exposure information available for the cohort. Some IMGT-functional V segments, including TRBV6-2 and TRBV6-3, could not be told apart with the 87-base-pair reads, so those segments were excluded. In an earlier analysis of 587 of the donors, most TCR beta V segments appeared in productive rearrangements about 90% or about 30% of the time, broadly matching IMGT annotations. In both the original and validation cohorts, the classifier was reported to diagnose cytomegalovirus status with high specificity and sensitivity. A further reported finding was that TCR beta sequences accurately predicted the HLA-A and HLA-B alleles for most subjects in the first cohort. Linkage disequilibrium might explain the correlated functional status among segregating V segments, but an unknown experimental factor could not be excluded. In vitro tests confirmed that a few of the cytomegalovirus-associated TCR beta chains recognize cytomegalovirus antigens. The earlier analysis of fewer than 750 of the donors excluded 15 to 20 rarely observed V segments, including chromosome 9 orphons, because counts were too low. Because HLA typing was missing for some donors at each locus, association tests included only the typed subset. According to a later analysis, TCR association rates differed among HLA loci, with DRB1 alleles showing the most associated TCRs and HLA-C alleles showing the fewest. In a later analysis, most CMV-associated TCR beta chains were found to appear HLA-restricted, with HLA associations seemingly driven largely by CMV exposure. Strong co-occurrence of HLA alleles, especially DR and DQ, made assigning TCR associations to individual alleles difficult.

Remarks on this clone: Its antigen has not been determined. Per-base qualities were not stored, and no clone one base away is much larger.

CDR1 and CDR2, looked up from the germline V gene, are SGHTA and FQGNSA. V and J lose 2 bases and 6 bases, and a span of 14 bases separates them. The CDR3 starts with the cysteine, ends with the phenylalanine, and has 14 residues. Left in the record is the CDR3 DNA by itself, 42 bases read in frame from the first base. The receptor's source is a male donor in good health and CMV-seronegative. The specimen sequenced was PBMCs. The chain links TRBV7-2 with TRBJ2-7; the D region possibly corresponds to TRBD1 (5 bases align). The CDR3 has the sequence CASSLRQGTGEQYF. The nucleotides read TGTGCCAGCAGCTTACGGCAGGGCACGGGCGAGCAGTACTTC.